This T cell receptor beta chain appears in the sequencing data of a study of identical twins. In the case of this clonotype: Its specificity is not known. A much larger clone differs from this one at a single base, so this may be a read error.

MiXCR, run by TCRdb on the 5' RACE reads, gives a single entry per CDR3 protein. Here the sample spans 200,000 to 250,000 distinct CDR3 sequences, 7.5% being singletons. The CDR3 runs to 14 residues. Trimming took off 2 bases at V and 3 bases at J, with 12 bases between the two ends. Per germline, CDR1 SGHKS and CDR2 YYEKEE (reference sequence). Study findings and constraints: Insertions were reduced in abundant cord blood beta clonotypes but not in memory repertoires. Conclusions were based on cross-sectional statistical analysis, without following the same donors.

The same data also went into a second study, on yellow fever vaccine responses in identical twins. This second study says: Twins' vaccine T cell response reportedly gave the appearance of partial convergence and partial personalization.

The chain has TRBV5-5 and TRBJ2-7; D ambiguous. Sequencing input: memory (CD45RO+) T cells sorted from blood. The clonotype originates from a woman between 18 and 29 years old in good health. The DNA of the CDR3 is TGTGCCAGCAGCTTCCGGGTCCTTAGCTACGAGCAGTACTTC. Encoded protein: CASSFRVLSYEQYF.